Below, 6 T cell receptor beta chains from the same sample are listed, as sequenced in a study of patients and donors after allogeneic stem cell transplantation. TCRdb reanalysed the RT-PCR reads using MiXCR and keeps one entry per CDR3 protein. The sample consists of around 12,000 distinct CDR3 sequences, approximately 25% of them appearing once. The sample comprised blood, either unsorted or a sorted T cell fraction (not recorded which). These receptors were taken from a human donor who was either an allogeneic HSCT recipient or a stem cell or donor lymphocyte infusion donor (not recorded which). It is not recorded whose cells these are; they may come from a transplant donor.

There are a few counts of this clonotype. J is TRBJ1-5 and V is TRBV20-1, with a tentative D call TRBD1 (6 bases). The germline V and J ends were trimmed by 5 bases and 3 bases, with 14 bases remaining between them. There are 14 residues in the CDR3. CDR1 is DFQATT, CDR2 SNEGSKA, per germline (reference sequence). CDR3 nucleotides: TGCAGTGCTTCTCAGGGGACCCCCAATCAGCCCCAGCATTTT. Translated, it gives CSASQGTPNQPQHF.

This clonotype came up a few times. The chain has TRBV20-1 and TRBJ1-3; D gene unclear. Between the trimmed V and J ends, which lost 5 bases and 0 bases, there was a span of 14 bases. CDR1 and CDR2 (germline): DFQATT, SNEGSKA (reference sequence). The CDR3 loop spans 15 amino acids. CDR3 region: CSAALGVSSGNTIYF. CDR3 sequence (DNA): TGCAGTGCTGCCCTCGGAGTGAGCTCTGGAAACACCATATATTTT.

At least ten counts were recorded for this clonotype. V is TRBV20-1 and J is TRBJ1-4, with no clear D. The germline CDR1 and CDR2 sequences are DFQATT and SNEGSKA (reference sequence). This CDR3 region has 12 residues. V lost 1 base and J 5 bases, leaving 5 bases between the germline ends. The CDR3 reads CSARVGNEKLFF. Here the CDR3 DNA reads TGCAGTGCTAGAGTAGGGAATGAAAAACTGTTTTTT.

The rearrangement uses TRBV27 and TRBJ2-1; D might be TRBD2 (6 bases). CDR3 length: 14 amino acids. CDR1 is MNHEY and CDR2 is SMNVEV in the germline V gene (reference sequence). V lost 3 bases, J lost 5 bases, and 11 bases lay in between. CDR3 DNA: TGTGCCAGCAGTTTGGGGGGACTTGACAATGAGCAGTTCTTC. Encoded protein: CASSLGGLDNEQFF.

The chain joins TRBV5-1 to TRBJ2-7; D may be TRBD1 or TRBD2 (5 bases each). The V end was cut by 2 bases, the J end by 3 bases, with 9 bases between. Germline CDR1 and CDR2: SGHRS and YFSETQ. The CDR3 runs 13 residues. Here the CDR3 reads CASSFRDGYEQYF. The DNA of the CDR3 is TGCGCCAGCAGCTTCAGGGACGGCTACGAGCAGTACTTC.

The V call is TRBV20-1, the J call TRBJ1-2, with D possibly matching TRBD1 (5 bases). Germline V CDR1 and CDR2: DFQATT, SNEGSKA (reference sequence). CDR3 size: 12 residues. Between the trimmed V and J ends, which lost 3 bases and 8 bases, there was a span of 13 bases. CDR3 sequence reads: CSARGEAEGYTF. As DNA, the CDR3 is TGCAGTGCTAGGGGGGAGGCGGAAGGCTACACCTTC.